What follows is one T cell receptor (beta chain) and its context. What it binds is not known. Germline assignment: CDR1 SGDLS and CDR2 YYNGEE. Trimming cost V 0 bases and J 1 base, with 7 bases left between them. CDR3 length equals 14 residues. The sample originates from a study of shared clonotypes between healthy human individuals. Background on the study: Serving as donors were a couple of women and a few men, whose ages spanned 18 to 49. Findings of the study overall: In the sorted subsets, rarefaction showed sequencing was incomplete despite large depth. Generally, naive subsets came out with larger estimated richness than memory subsets. Generation probabilities of non-shared clonotypes were lower (relative to those shared by all four donors).

Measured with immunoSEQ multiplex PCR; TCRdb has only the in-frame clones, and not every one. The data hold about 1.5 million clones, with around 98% observed a single time. Sequenced input: naive CD4+ T cells sorted from blood. Subset specified: CD45RA+ positively selected. The gene calls are TRBV9 and TRBJ1-1, with D uncertain. This receptor was obtained from a man aged 25 to 40 in good health. The CDR3 loop is CASSVGPRNTEAFF. In DNA form, the CDR3 reads TGTGCCAGCAGCGTAGGCCCCCGGAACACTGAAGCTTTCTTT.